This T cell receptor (beta chain) was captured in a study of cytomegalovirus exposure and HLA in healthy donors. Study results and caveats: With high specificity and sensitivity, the classifier reportedly diagnosed cytomegalovirus status. Most TCR sequences showed up rarely, but some public TCRs showed up in many donors.

Researchers ran the PCR with 60 Vbeta and 13 Jbeta primers. Sequenced by immunoSEQ multiplex PCR; TCRdb stores in-frame clones only, minus some. This table has roughly 180,000 clones, under 85% appearing once. Healthy bone marrow donors made up the donors. The length of the CDR3 is 13 residues. V was cut by 6 bases and J by 3 bases, with 11 bases left in between. The germline gives CDR1 SGHTA, CDR2 FQGNSA. Regarding this clone: Its antigen is unknown.

The rearrangement links TRBV7-2 to TRBJ1-1, with a weak D call TRBD1 (6 bases). Sequences were obtained from PBMCs. The sequence was obtained from a male donor in good health and CMV-seronegative. In DNA, the CDR3 is TGTGCCAGCAGACAGGGTATTGACACTGAAGCTTTCTTT. This translates into CASRQGIDTEAFF.